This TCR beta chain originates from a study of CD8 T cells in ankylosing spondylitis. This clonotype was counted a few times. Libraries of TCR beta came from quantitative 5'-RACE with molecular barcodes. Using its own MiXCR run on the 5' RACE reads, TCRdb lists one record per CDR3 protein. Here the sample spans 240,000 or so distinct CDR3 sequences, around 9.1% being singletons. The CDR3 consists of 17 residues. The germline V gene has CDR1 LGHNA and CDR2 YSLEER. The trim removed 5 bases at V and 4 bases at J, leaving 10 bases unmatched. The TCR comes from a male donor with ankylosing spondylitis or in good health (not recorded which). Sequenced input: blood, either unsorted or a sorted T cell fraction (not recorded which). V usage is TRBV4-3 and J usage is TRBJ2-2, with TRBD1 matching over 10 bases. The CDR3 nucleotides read TGCGCCAGCAGCTCTGGGAGACAGGGGGCGACCACCGGGGAGCTGTTTTTT. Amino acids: CASSSGRQGATTGELFF.